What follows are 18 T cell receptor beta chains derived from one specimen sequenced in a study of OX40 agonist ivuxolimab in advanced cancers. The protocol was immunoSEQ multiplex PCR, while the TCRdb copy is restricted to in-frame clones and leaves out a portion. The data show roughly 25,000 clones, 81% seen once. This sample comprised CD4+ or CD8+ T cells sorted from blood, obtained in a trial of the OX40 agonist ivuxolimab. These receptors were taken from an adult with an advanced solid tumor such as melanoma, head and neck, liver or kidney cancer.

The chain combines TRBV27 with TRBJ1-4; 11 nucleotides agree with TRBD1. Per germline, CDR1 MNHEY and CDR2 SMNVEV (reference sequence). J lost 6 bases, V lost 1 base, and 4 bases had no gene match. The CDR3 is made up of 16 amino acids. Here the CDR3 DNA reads TGTGCCAGCAGTTTATTAGGGGACAGGGGGGATGAAAAACTGTTTTTT. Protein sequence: CASSLLGDRGDEKLFF. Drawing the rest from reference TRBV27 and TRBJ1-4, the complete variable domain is EAQVTQNPRYLITVTGKKLTVTCSQNMNHEYMSWYRQDPGLGLRQIYYSMNVEVTDKGDVPEGYKVSRKEKRNFPLILESPSPNQTSLYFCASSLLGDRGDEKLFFGSGTQLSVL.

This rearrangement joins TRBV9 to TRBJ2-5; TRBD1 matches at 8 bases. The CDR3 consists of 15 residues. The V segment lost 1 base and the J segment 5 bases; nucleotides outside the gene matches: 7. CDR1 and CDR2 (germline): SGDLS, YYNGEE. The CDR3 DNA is TGTGCCAGCAGCGTATTTGGCAGGGGGCCGGAGACCCAGTACTTC. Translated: CASSVFGRGPETQYF.

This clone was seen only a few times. The CDR3: CASSVEADTQYF. CDR3 in DNA: TGTGCCAGCAGCGTAGAGGCGGATACGCAGTATTTT. The rearrangement joins TRBV9 to TRBJ2-3, with D unresolved. There are 12 residues in the CDR3. CDR1 is SGDLS, CDR2 YYNGEE, per germline. V was cut by 0 bases and J by 6 bases, with 5 bases left in between.

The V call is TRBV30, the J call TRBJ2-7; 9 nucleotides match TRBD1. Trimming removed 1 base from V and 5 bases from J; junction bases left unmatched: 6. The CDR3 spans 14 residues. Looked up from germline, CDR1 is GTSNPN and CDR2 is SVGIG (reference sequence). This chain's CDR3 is CAWSEVDRGDEQYF. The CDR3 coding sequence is TGTGCCTGGAGTGAGGTCGACAGGGGGGACGAGCAGTACTTC.

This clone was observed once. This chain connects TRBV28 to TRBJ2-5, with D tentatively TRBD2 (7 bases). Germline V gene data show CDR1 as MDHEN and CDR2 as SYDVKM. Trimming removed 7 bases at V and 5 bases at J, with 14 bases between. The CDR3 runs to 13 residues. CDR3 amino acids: CASTPRGAETQYF. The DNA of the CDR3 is TGTGCCAGCACCCCCCGGGGGGCCGAGACCCAGTACTTC.

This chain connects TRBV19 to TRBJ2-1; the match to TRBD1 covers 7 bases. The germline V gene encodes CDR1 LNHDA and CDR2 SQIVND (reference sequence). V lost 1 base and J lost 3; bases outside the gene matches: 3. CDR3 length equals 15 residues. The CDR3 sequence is CASSIGWTGYNEQFF. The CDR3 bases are TGTGCCAGTAGTATAGGATGGACAGGCTACAATGAGCAGTTCTTC.

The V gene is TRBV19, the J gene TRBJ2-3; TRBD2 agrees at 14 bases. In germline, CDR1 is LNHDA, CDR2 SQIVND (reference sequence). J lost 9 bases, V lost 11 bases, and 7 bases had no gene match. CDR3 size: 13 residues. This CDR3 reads CAAGLAGGVTQYF. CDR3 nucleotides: TGTGCCGCAGGACTAGCGGGAGGAGTGACGCAGTATTTT.

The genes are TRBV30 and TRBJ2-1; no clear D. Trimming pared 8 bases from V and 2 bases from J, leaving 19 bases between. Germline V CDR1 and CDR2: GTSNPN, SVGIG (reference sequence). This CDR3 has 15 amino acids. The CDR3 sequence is CAGKVGRWAYNEQFF. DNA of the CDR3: TGTGCCGGAAAAGTCGGCCGGTGGGCCTACAATGAGCAGTTCTTC.

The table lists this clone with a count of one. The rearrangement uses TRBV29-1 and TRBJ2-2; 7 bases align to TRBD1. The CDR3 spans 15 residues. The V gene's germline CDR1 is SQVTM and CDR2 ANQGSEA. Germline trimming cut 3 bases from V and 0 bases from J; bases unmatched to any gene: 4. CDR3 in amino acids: CSVDRTGSNTGELFF. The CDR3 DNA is TGCAGCGTTGATCGGACAGGATCGAACACCGGGGAGCTGTTTTTT.

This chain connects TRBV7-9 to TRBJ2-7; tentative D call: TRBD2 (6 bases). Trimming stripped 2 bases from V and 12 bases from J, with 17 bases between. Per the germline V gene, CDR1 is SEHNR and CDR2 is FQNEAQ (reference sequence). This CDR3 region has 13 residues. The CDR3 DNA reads TGTGCCAGCAGCTTATTGTTCGGGCGGGGACTGTACTTC. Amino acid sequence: CASSLLFGRGLYF.

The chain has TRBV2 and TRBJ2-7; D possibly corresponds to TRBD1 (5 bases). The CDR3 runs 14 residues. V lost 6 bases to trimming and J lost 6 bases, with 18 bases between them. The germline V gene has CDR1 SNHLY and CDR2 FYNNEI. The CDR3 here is CASRFDDSFIEQYF. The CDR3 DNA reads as TGTGCCAGCAGGTTCGACGACAGTTTCATCGAGCAGTACTTC.

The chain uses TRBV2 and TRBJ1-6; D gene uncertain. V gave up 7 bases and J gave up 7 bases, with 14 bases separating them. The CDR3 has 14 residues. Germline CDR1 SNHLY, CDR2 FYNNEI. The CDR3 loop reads CASKPGYFNSPLHF. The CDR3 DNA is TGTGCCAGCAAACCCGGGTACTTCAATTCACCCCTCCACTTT.

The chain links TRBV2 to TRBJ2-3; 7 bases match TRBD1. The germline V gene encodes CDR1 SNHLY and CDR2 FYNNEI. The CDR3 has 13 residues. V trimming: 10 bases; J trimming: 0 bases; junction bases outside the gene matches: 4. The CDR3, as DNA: TGTGCCATCCCGACAGGGAGCACAGATACGCAGTATTTT. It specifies CAIPTGSTDTQYF.

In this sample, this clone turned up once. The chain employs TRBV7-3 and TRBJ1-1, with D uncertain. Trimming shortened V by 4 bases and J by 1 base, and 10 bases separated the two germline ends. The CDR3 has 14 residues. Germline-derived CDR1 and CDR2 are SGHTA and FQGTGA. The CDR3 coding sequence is TGTGCCAGCAGCTACAACGGAGAGAACACTGAAGCTTTCTTT. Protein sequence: CASSYNGENTEAFF.

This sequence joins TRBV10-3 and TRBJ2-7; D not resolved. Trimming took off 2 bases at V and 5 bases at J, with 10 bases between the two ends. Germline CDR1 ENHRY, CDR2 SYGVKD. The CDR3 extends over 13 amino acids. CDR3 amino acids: CAISETKLNEQYF. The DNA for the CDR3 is TGTGCCATCAGTGAGACGAAATTGAACGAGCAGTACTTC.

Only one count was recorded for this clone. CDR3: CATRGQGANYGYTF. The CDR3 DNA sequence: TGTGCCACCCGAGGACAGGGGGCGAACTATGGCTACACCTTC. The rearrangement joins TRBV27 to TRBJ1-2; TRBD1 aligns across 11 bases. The V and J ends lost 10 bases and 2 bases, in that order; junction bases with no gene match: 6. The CDR3 runs 14 residues. The germline gives CDR1 MNHEY, CDR2 SMNVEV (reference sequence).

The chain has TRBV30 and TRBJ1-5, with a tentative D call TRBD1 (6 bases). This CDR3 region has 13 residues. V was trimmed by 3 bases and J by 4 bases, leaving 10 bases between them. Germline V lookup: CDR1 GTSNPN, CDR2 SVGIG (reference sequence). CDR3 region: CAWSEGGNQPQHF. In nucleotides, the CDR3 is TGTGCCTGGAGCGAAGGGGGGAATCAGCCCCAGCATTTT.

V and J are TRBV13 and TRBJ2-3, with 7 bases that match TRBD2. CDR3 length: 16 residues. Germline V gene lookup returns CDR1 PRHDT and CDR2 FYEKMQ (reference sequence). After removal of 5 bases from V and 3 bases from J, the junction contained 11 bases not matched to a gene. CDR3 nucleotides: TGTGCCAGCAGCGGGAGCGCAGCGGGGACGACAGATACGCAGTATTTT. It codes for CASSGSAAGTTDTQYF.